This record looks at one T cell receptor (beta chain) sequence and its context. The data were taken from a study of blood T cell repertoires in COVID-19. Study overall: Collection of acute and convalescent COVID-19 samples took place in the United States, Italy and Spain. T cells, B-cell-depleted T cells, or PBMCs provided the cDNA or gDNA that served as material.

Trimming removed 7 bases at V and 1 base at J, with 12 bases between. Germline CDR1 reads SGHRS; CDR2 reads YFSETQ. The CDR3 loop spans 14 amino acids. Source study methods: Quantification of nucleated cells was approximated via reference gene primer amplification. Sequenced by immunoSEQ multiplex PCR; TCRdb stores in-frame clones only, minus some. For V, J and clone size, that table is used; D and trimming come from the DNA. The sample holds 120,000 to 150,000 clones; 84% are singletons and the top ten take roughly 10%. The source material was peripheral blood. The chain uses TRBV5-1 and TRBJ1-3; no reliable D call. The TCR sequence derives from an elderly woman in a cohort sampled during active or convalescent COVID-19. This CDR3 reads CASSTGSSGNTIYF. CDR3 nucleotides: TGCGCCAGCTCGACGGGTTCTTCTGGAAACACCATATATTTT.